This T cell receptor (beta chain) was found in a study of shared clonotypes between healthy human individuals. Repertoires were generated with immunoSEQ multiplex PCR, while TCRdb's copy carries only in-frame clones and drops some. The sample carries about 2 million clones, about 95% recorded once. CD45RO negativity and positive selection for CCR7 defined naive CD8 cells, a population that excluded terminally differentiated effector memory CD45RA+ cells. This CDR3 has 15 amino acids. In germline, CDR1 is SEHNR, CDR2 FQNEAQ (reference sequence). The V and J ends lost 1 base and 5 bases respectively, with 14 bases between them.

The specimen was naive CD8+ T cells sorted from blood. The chain carries TRBV7-9 and TRBJ2-5, with D possibly matching TRBD1 (6 bases). This TCR was recovered from a man aged 18-30 years in good health. CDR3 sequence reads: CASSLGTGSGETQYF. The DNA for the CDR3 is TGTGCCAGCAGCTTAGGCACAGGGTCAGGGGAGACCCAGTACTTC.